Many counts were recorded for the clone carrying this TCR beta chain. What it recognizes is unknown. Trimming removed 0 bases from V and 1 base from J; junction bases left unmatched: 9. This CDR3 spans 18 amino acids. Germline values: CDR1 SNHLY, CDR2 FYNNEI. Exclusion criteria comprised other autoimmune diseases, uncontrolled infections, pregnancy or lactation in patients. These data originate in a study of Graves' ophthalmopathy and Graves' hyperthyroidism. Background on the study: Before any treatment was given, at initial diagnosis, peripheral blood was collected. Whole-study results and caveats: It was with around 71% sensitivity and about 73% specificity that the model predicted ophthalmopathy progression. Blood also held most thyroid clonotypes expanded above 0.001 frequency.

RNA transcripts yielded amplified TCR beta CDR3 regions. The authors performed first-round RT-PCR with HTBI primers and then a second-round multiplex PCR. A single record per CDR3 protein comes from TCRdb applying MiXCR to the multiplex PCR reads. The sample holds fewer than 250,000 distinct CDR3 sequences, less than 30% seen once. The rearrangement uses TRBV2 and TRBJ1-5, with 7 nucleotides matching TRBD1. Sequenced input: peripheral blood. The clonotype was recovered from a man between 50 and 59 years old with Graves' ophthalmopathy. The CDR3 sequence: CASSEARDSSGSNQPQHF. The CDR3 bases are TGTGCCAGCAGTGAAGCTCGGGACAGTTCTGGGAGCAATCAGCCCCAGCATTTT.